This T cell receptor beta chain emerged from a study of blood T cell repertoires in COVID-19. Repertoires were generated with immunoSEQ multiplex PCR, while TCRdb's copy carries only in-frame clones and drops some. The table includes about 400,000 clones, approximately 85% detected once. The germline V gene has CDR1 MNHEY and CDR2 SVGAGI. V lost 7 bases, J lost 5 bases, and 17 bases lay in between. The CDR3 is 14 amino acids. The sample consisted of PBMCs or T cells enriched from blood (not recorded which). The chain uses TRBV6-5 and TRBJ1-2, with D perhaps matching TRBD1 (5 bases). The sequence derives from a woman in her 40s with acute COVID-19. CDR3 nucleotides: TGTGCCAGCACCCCGGACACAGGCTATTATGGCTACACCTTC. It specifies CASTPDTGYYGYTF.